This TCR beta chain appears in the sequencing data of a study of T cell responses to AZD1222 COVID-19 vaccine. Regarding the study as a whole: Clonal diversity was possibly underestimated; the donors were predominantly white British and more often female. Close to half of all spike-specific TCRs reportedly target regions of the variants that are unmutated.

Regarding this clone: Antigen specificity is unknown.

With V trimmed by 5 bases and J by 3 bases, 14 bases remained unmatched. Germline V gene data show CDR1 as LGHDT and CDR2 as YNNKEL (reference sequence). This CDR3 has 18 residues. Libraries were prepared by immunoSEQ multiplex PCR; TCRdb keeps only in-frame clonotypes and omits some of them. The table has 200,000 or so clones, around 93% seen once. The chain recombines TRBV3-1 (or the pseudogene TRBV3-2) with TRBJ2-2; TRBD1 matches at 8 bases. The sequence derives from an adult in good health. Sequences were derived from peripheral blood, sampled on day 0 of AZD1222 vaccination. CDR3 bases: TGTGCCAGCAGCAACCCCCCCAGGGGGCTACGGGACACCGGGGAGCTGTTTTTT. Residues: CASSNPPRGLRDTGELFF.